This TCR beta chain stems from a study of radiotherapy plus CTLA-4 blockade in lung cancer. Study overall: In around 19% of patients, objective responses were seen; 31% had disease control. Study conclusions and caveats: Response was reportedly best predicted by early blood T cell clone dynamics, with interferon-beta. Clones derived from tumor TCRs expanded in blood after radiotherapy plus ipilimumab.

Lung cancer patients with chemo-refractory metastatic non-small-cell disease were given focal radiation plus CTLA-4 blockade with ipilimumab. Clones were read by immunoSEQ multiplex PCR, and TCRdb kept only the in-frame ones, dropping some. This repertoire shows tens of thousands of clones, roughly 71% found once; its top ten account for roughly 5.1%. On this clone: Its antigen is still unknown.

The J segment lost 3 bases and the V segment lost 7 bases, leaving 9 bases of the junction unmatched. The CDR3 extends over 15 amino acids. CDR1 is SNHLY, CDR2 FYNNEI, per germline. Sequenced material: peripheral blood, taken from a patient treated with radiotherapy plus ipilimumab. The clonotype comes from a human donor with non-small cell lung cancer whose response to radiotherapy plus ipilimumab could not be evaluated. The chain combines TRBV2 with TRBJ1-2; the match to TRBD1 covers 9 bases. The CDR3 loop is CASTARGQGYYGYTF. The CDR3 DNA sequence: TGTGCCAGCACCGCCCGAGGACAGGGGTACTATGGCTACACCTTC.